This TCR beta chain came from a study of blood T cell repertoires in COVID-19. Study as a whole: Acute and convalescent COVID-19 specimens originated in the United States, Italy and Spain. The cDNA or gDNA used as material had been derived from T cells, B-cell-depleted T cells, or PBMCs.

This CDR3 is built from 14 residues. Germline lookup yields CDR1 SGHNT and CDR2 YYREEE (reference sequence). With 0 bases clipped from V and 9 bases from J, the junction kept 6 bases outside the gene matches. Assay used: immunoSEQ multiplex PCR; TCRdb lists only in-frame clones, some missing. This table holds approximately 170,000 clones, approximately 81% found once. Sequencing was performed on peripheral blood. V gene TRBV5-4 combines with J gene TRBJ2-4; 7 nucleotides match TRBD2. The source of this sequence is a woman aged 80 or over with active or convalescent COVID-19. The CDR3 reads CASSLGGGSAIQYF. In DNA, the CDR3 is TGTGCCAGCAGCTTGGGGGGGGGATCTGCCATTCAGTACTTC. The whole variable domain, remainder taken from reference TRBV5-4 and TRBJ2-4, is ETGVTQSPTHLIKTRGQQVTLRCSSQSGHNTVSWYQQALGQGPQFIFQYYREEENGRGNFPPRFSGLQFPNYSSELNVNALELDDSALYLCASSLGGGSAIQYFGAGTRLSVL.